Following are 3 T cell receptor beta chains from one sample sequenced in a study of T cell clonality in common variable immunodeficiency. For these receptors, no antigen is known. Clones were read by immunoSEQ multiplex PCR, and TCRdb kept only the in-frame ones, dropping some. Captured here are under 20,000 clones, none seen once; the top ten comprise around 23%. Study-wide results and caveats: In common variable immunodeficiency, TCR beta chains reportedly carried fewer deletions and N-nucleotide insertions.

The sample was peripheral blood mononuclear cells. Receptors originate from a human donor with common variable immunodeficiency.

This clone was seen a few times. With the read ending 3 residues before the CDR3 end, the germline J gene is used to fill in that end. V gene TRBV7-9 combines with J gene TRBJ2-5, with unresolved D. Germline values: CDR1 SEHNR, CDR2 FQNEAQ (reference sequence). There are 13 residues in the CDR3. Trimming pared 1 base from V and 3 bases from J, leaving 6 bases between. The CDR3 sequence: CASSLVPEETQYF. The sequenced CDR3 bases are TGTGCCAGCAGCTTAGTCCCCGAAGAGACC.

In this sample, this clone turned up a few times. From the germline J gene comes the end of the CDR3, since the read stops 3 residues before it. The chain combines TRBV18 with TRBJ2-3; 8 bases align to TRBD1. The CDR3 runs 15 residues. Germline V gene data show CDR1 as KGHSH and CDR2 as LQKENI. With 2 bases clipped from V and 3 bases from J, the junction kept 4 bases outside the gene matches. The sequenced CDR3 bases are TGTGCCAGCTCACCATGGGACAGGAAAACAGATACG. Translating it yields CASSPWDRKTDT. The entire CDR3 protein is CASSPWDRKTDTQYF.

The part of the CDR3 DNA that was read is TGTGCCAGTAGTATAGTAGGGGGAACCTACGAG. Translated, it gives CASSIVGGTYE. The whole CDR3 reads CASSIVGGTYEQYF. V is TRBV19 and J is TRBJ2-7, with D possibly matching TRBD1 (6 bases). The sequenced fragment ends 3 residues before the CDR3 boundary, so the rest is inferred from the germline J gene. Germline-derived CDR1 and CDR2 are LNHDA and SQIVND (reference sequence). V gave up 1 base and J gave up 2 bases, with 9 bases separating them. CDR3 length equals 14 residues. The full variable domain, with the rest looked up from reference TRBV19 and TRBJ2-7, is DGGITQSPKYLFRKEGQNVTLSCEQNLNHDAMYWYRQDPGQGLRLIYYSQIVNDFQKGDIAEGYSVSREKKESFPLTVTSAQKNPTAFYLCASSIVGGTYEQYFGPGTRLTVT.